The 21 T cell receptor beta chains below come from one sample, sequenced in a study of blood T cell repertoires in COVID-19. Some clones are missing from TCRdb's copy, which holds only in-frame ones; the method was immunoSEQ multiplex PCR. The sample holds some 250,000 clones, approximately 85% seen once. Sequenced sample: PBMCs or T cells enriched from blood (not recorded which). The receptors originated from a woman aged 45-59 years who had recovered from COVID-19.

This rearrangement joins TRBV19 to TRBJ1-6; 11 bases align to TRBD1. CDR3 length: 16 amino acids. J lost 9 bases, V lost 3 bases, and 7 bases had no gene match. The germline gives CDR1 LNHDA, CDR2 SQIVND (reference sequence). CDR3 DNA sequence: TGTGCCAGTAGTATGATCTCCGGGACAGGGGGTTCACCCCTCCACTTT. Residues: CASSMISGTGGSPLHF.

The chain joins TRBV7-9 to TRBJ2-7; no reliable D call. CDR1 SEHNR and CDR2 FQNEAQ come from the germline V gene (reference sequence). The CDR3 is made up of 15 amino acids. Trimming took off 5 bases at V and 0 bases at J, with 14 bases between the two ends. CDR3 protein: CASSTAASSSYEQYF. In DNA, the CDR3 is TGTGCCAGCAGCACAGCAGCTTCAAGCTCCTACGAGCAGTACTTC.

This clone occurred once. This chain joins TRBV5-1 and TRBJ2-1; possibly TRBD2 for D (6 bases). Trimming pared 7 bases from V and 4 bases from J, leaving 15 bases between. The CDR3 is 14 amino acids. Germline assignment: CDR1 SGHRS and CDR2 YFSETQ. DNA for the CDR3: TGCGCCAGCCAACCTCTGGCGGGATACAATGAGCAGTTCTTC. Protein: CASQPLAGYNEQFF.

This sequence joins TRBV28 and TRBJ2-1; 7 nucleotides line up with TRBD2. Germline CDR1 is MDHEN and CDR2 is SYDVKM. The CDR3 length is 16 residues. Trimming cost V 1 base and J 1 base; bases outside gene matches: 4. The DNA of the CDR3 is TGTGCCAGCAGTTTATACGCGGGGGTTTCCTACAATGAGCAGTTCTTC. This codes for CASSLYAGVSYNEQFF.

The rearrangement links TRBV20-1 to TRBJ1-1; TRBD1 might be the D (6 bases). This CDR3 region has 15 residues. Germline assignment: CDR1 DFQATT and CDR2 SNEGSKA (reference sequence). V lost 3 bases and J lost 2, with 16 bases in between. The CDR3 loop is CSASVRGHTNTEAFF. The CDR3 nucleotides read TGCAGTGCTAGTGTGAGGGGACACACTAACACTGAAGCTTTCTTT.

The rearrangement uses TRBV5-1 and TRBJ2-7, with 10 bases lining up with TRBD2. Trimming took 0 bases from V and 7 from J; bases not matched to a gene: 10. There are 16 residues in the CDR3. CDR1 and CDR2 from the germline V gene are SGHRS and YFSETQ. Here the CDR3 DNA reads TGCGCCAGCAGCTTGGAGGCTAGCGGGAGCCGACGGGAGCAGTACTTC. Translated, it gives CASSLEASGSRREQYF.

This clone appeared once. The chain carries TRBV7-9 and TRBJ1-4, with D perhaps TRBD1 (5 bases). V was cut by 4 bases and J by 0 bases, with 9 bases left in between. CDR1 and CDR2 from the germline V gene are SEHNR and FQNEAQ (reference sequence). The CDR3 contains 15 residues. CDR3 loop: CASSWRGATNEKLFF. DNA for the CDR3: TGTGCCAGCAGCTGGAGGGGCGCAACTAATGAAAAACTGTTTTTT.

The V gene is TRBV27, the J gene TRBJ1-1; D uncertain. Germline lookup yields CDR1 MNHEY and CDR2 SMNVEV (reference sequence). The V end lost 3 bases, the J end lost 3 bases, and 14 bases lay between the germline ends. CDR3 length: 15 residues. The CDR3 coding sequence is TGTGCCAGCAGTTTCTGGGGAGTCGGGGACACTGAAGCTTTCTTT. It specifies CASSFWGVGDTEAFF.

This clone has only one observation. The rearrangement uses TRBV5-8 and TRBJ2-1, with 14 bases aligning to TRBD2. Trimming at V came to 0 bases and at J to 7 bases, leaving 9 bases not matched to a gene. The germline gives CDR1 SGHTS, CDR2 YDEGEE. This CDR3 is 18 amino acids long. The CDR3 sequence is CASSLALWTSGRSNEQFF. For the CDR3, the DNA is TGTGCCAGCAGCTTGGCCTTGTGGACTAGCGGGAGGTCGAATGAGCAGTTCTTC.

V gene TRBV4-1 combines with J gene TRBJ2-1, with TRBD2 matching over 9 bases. The V gene end was trimmed by 1 base and the J gene end by 7 bases; junction bases not matched to a gene: 8. CDR1 is MGHRA, CDR2 YSYEKL, per germline. The CDR3 consists of 16 residues. CDR3 loop: CASSQARAGGPNEQFF. The CDR3 nucleotides are TGCGCCAGCAGCCAAGCAAGGGCGGGAGGGCCGAATGAGCAGTTCTTC.

The genes are TRBV20-1 and TRBJ2-7; D may be TRBD2 (6 bases). This CDR3 spans 18 amino acids. The V end was cut by 3 bases, the J end by 1 base, with 25 bases between. Germline V CDR1 and CDR2: DFQATT, SNEGSKA (reference sequence). CDR3 in DNA: TGCAGTGCTAGTGGGGGAGGAACGGGTTACTTAAAGTCCTACGAGCAGTACTTC. Residues: CSASGGGTGYLKSYEQYF.

This clone has only a few counts. The chain is built from TRBV5-1 and TRBJ2-3; no clear D gene. The CDR3 contains 15 residues. V gave up 0 bases and J gave up 0 bases, with 8 bases separating them. From germline, CDR1 is SGHRS and CDR2 YFSETQ. The CDR3 sequence: CASSLAQTSTDTQYF. The CDR3 DNA sequence: TGCGCCAGCAGCTTGGCCCAGACTAGCACAGATACGCAGTATTTT.

The rearrangement uses TRBV10-2 and TRBJ2-3; 7 nucleotides match TRBD1. CDR1 and CDR2 from the germline V gene are WSHSY and SAAADI. The length of the CDR3 is 15 residues. The V gene end was trimmed by 4 bases and the J gene end by 4 bases; junction bases not matched to a gene: 8. The CDR3 DNA reads as TGCGCCAGCAGTGGGGGACAGAAATTTTCAGATACGCAGTATTTT. Protein: CASSGGQKFSDTQYF.

The chain combines TRBV6-1 with TRBJ1-1, with D unclear. This CDR3 region has 13 residues. Germline assignment: CDR1 MNHNS and CDR2 SASEGT. Deletions cut 1 base from V and 11 bases from J, with 14 bases between. The CDR3: CASSEEPHLRAFF. The CDR3 bases are TGTGCCAGCAGTGAAGAGCCTCACCTGCGGGCTTTCTTT.

This clone showed up just once. The chain joins TRBV2 to TRBJ2-1; the match to TRBD2 covers 9 bases. The CDR3 sequence is 14 residues long. Germline V CDR1 and CDR2: SNHLY, FYNNEI. Unmatched junction bases numbered 4, after V lost 4 bases and J lost 6 bases. CDR3 loop: CASSGAGGVNEQFF. CDR3 sequence (DNA): TGTGCCAGCAGTGGGGCGGGAGGGGTCAATGAGCAGTTCTTC.

V and J are TRBV29-1 and TRBJ2-5; D not resolved. Germline CDR1 and CDR2: SQVTM and ANQGSEA. The length of the CDR3 is 14 residues. Trimming shortened V by 3 bases and J by 4 bases, and 15 bases separated the two germline ends. The chain's CDR3 is CSVEVSSVGETQYF. CDR3 DNA: TGCAGCGTTGAGGTGTCTTCGGTTGGAGAGACCCAGTACTTC.

The chain couples TRBV14 to TRBJ1-3; D is undetermined. V dropped 4 bases and J dropped 0 bases, with 13 bases sitting between them. CDR3 length equals 16 residues. Germline V gene data show CDR1 as SGHDN and CDR2 as FVKESK. CDR3 loop: CASSPLGPHSGNTIYF. The DNA of the CDR3 is TGTGCCAGCAGCCCCTTGGGCCCTCACTCTGGAAACACCATATATTTT.

This chain links TRBV2 with TRBJ2-7; D remains ambiguous. CDR1 SNHLY and CDR2 FYNNEI come from the germline V gene. The CDR3 totals 14 residues. V lost 5 bases, J lost 0 bases, and 11 bases lay in between. The CDR3 nucleotides are TGTGCCAGCAGTCCAACCTTACTCTCCTACGAGCAGTACTTC. This sequence encodes CASSPTLLSYEQYF. The full variable domain, completed using reference TRBV2 and TRBJ2-7, is EPEVTQTPSHQVTQMGQEVILRCVPISNHLYFYWYRQILGQKVEFLVSFYNNEISEKSEIFDDQFSVERPDGSNFTLKIRSTKLEDSAMYFCASSPTLLSYEQYFGPGTRLTVT.

For this clone: Other nucleotide sequences from this sample produce the same CDR3. J is TRBJ2-7 and V is TRBV28, with D tentatively TRBD2 (5 bases). Germline values: CDR1 MDHEN, CDR2 SYDVKM. The ends were cut back, 3 bases at V and 0 bases at J, with 9 bases in the middle. There are 14 residues in the CDR3. In DNA, the CDR3 is TGTGCCAGCAGTTTGGTCGCGGGCTCCTACGAGCAGTACTTC. It is translated as CASSLVAGSYEQYF.

Worth noting for this clone: This sample also contains other DNA sequences that code for the same CDR3. V and J are TRBV27 and TRBJ2-7; TRBD1 matches at 8 bases. Germline values: CDR1 MNHEY, CDR2 SMNVEV (reference sequence). The CDR3 has 14 amino acids. Unmatched junction bases numbered 6, after V lost 5 bases and J lost 3 bases. CDR3 sequence reads: CASSPGQGIYEQYF. In DNA form, the CDR3 reads TGTGCCAGCAGTCCCGGACAGGGAATCTACGAGCAGTACTTC.

V usage is TRBV7-9 and J usage is TRBJ1-3; 8 bases align to TRBD1. V was pared by 5 bases and J by 0 bases, with 15 bases of the junction left unmatched. Germline values: CDR1 SEHNR, CDR2 FQNEAQ (reference sequence). This CDR3 contains 19 residues. As DNA, the CDR3 is TGTGCCAGCAGCGATACGACAGGGGATGCACTCTTCTCTGGAAACACCATATATTTT. Its protein product is CASSDTTGDALFSGNTIYF.